The clone carrying this TCR beta chain came up many times. The antigen is undetermined. CDR3 length: 15 residues. Germline-derived CDR1 and CDR2 are SGHDN and FVKESK. V lost 5 bases to trimming and J lost 1 base; unmatched junction nucleotides: 6. PCR was performed a second time for about 6 to 11 cycles using a sample-barcoded 5' primer and a J-beta primer mix. TCRdb fed the 5' RACE reads into MiXCR, producing one record per CDR3 protein. The table has some 930,000 distinct CDR3 sequences, 25% to 35% seen once; the top ten hold roughly a tenth. The data derive from a study of blood T cells in healthy people across ages. General observations from the study: Roughly linear declines in TCR beta diversity per million T cells occurred with age. No one knew whether donors had CMV, which possibly confounded expanded clonotype changes.

The same data also went into a second study, on T cells of mothers and their children.

This TCR was sampled from a woman between 40 and 55 years old in good health. Sequencing was carried out using blood. V is TRBV14 and J is TRBJ1-1; 8 positions agree with TRBD1. CDR3 in DNA: TGTGCCAGCAGCGGACAGGGACTCGGGAACACTGAAGCTTTCTTT. Translation: CASSGQGLGNTEAFF.